What follows is one T cell receptor beta chain and its context. Its target antigen remains unknown. Per-nucleotide qualities are absent, and no much larger clonotype sits a single base away. This sample is drawn from a study of cytomegalovirus exposure and HLA in healthy donors (dated by TCRdb to 2016 to 2017). With respect to the entire study: A later analysis indicated that the 120 validation repertoires were generated on the platform also employed for the approximately 690 repertoires of the first cohort. The study aimed to test whether signatures of past pathogen exposure could be identified by cataloging public T cell receptors. To predict cytomegalovirus infection status, the study combined high-throughput TCR immunosequencing, statistical association of individual TCRs with disease status, and machine learning. In addition to the first cohort of 666 subjects, a separate validation cohort of 120 different subjects was used.

Here is what the overall study found, with its caveats: Of the cluster scores, approximately 94% were above 0 in a later analysis, which found that TCRs clustered in the first cohort also tended to co-occur in the 120 validation repertoires. According to the authors, the approach could potentially be generalized to other disease states and immunological phenotypes. In both the original and validation cohorts, the classifier was reported to diagnose cytomegalovirus status with high specificity and sensitivity. A few of the identified cytomegalovirus-associated TCR beta chains were confirmed in vitro to be specific for cytomegalovirus antigens. The study listed approximately 160 TCR beta chains as associated with cytomegalovirus. While some public TCRs were present in many individuals, most TCR sequences turned up only very rarely across donors. A later analysis lacked HLA typing for the validation cohort, so it scored co-occurrence in that cohort across all 130 or so repertoires.

The CDR3 sequence holds 13 residues, the cysteine and phenylalanine included. This entry keeps only the CDR3 DNA: 39 bases, framed from base 1. Trimming takes 5 bases from V and 8 bases from J, and the germline ends sit 15 bases apart. From a lookup of the germline V gene, CDR1 and CDR2 are SGHTA and FQGNSA. Library construction relied on the immunoSEQ multiplex PCR assay. The study's own analysis went as follows. To diagnose cytomegalovirus status from the catalog of TCR beta chain sequences, a statistical classification framework was built. The clones in this table, taken by TCRdb from immuneACCESS, are in-frame only. Not every clone is retained; where verified, under half of the shortfall comes from an unresolved V gene, and the cause of the rest is unknown. V, J and clone size derive from that table, while D and trimming were established from the DNA sequence. Present in this sample are about 200,000 clones, roughly 77% of which were seen just once. The ten largest clones represent around 1.3% of the sample.

Donors formed part of the validation cohort, which comprised over a hundred subjects and was distinct from the first cohort of over 500 subjects. The chain couples TRBV7-2 to TRBJ1-2, with the D gene not confidently named. The receptor was derived from a woman in her twenties or thirties in good health and CMV-seronegative. Sequencing input: PBMCs. The sequenced DNA: TGTGCCAGCAGCCCTTCGACTGTTGGAGGCTACACCTTC. Its translation is CASSPSTVGGYTF.